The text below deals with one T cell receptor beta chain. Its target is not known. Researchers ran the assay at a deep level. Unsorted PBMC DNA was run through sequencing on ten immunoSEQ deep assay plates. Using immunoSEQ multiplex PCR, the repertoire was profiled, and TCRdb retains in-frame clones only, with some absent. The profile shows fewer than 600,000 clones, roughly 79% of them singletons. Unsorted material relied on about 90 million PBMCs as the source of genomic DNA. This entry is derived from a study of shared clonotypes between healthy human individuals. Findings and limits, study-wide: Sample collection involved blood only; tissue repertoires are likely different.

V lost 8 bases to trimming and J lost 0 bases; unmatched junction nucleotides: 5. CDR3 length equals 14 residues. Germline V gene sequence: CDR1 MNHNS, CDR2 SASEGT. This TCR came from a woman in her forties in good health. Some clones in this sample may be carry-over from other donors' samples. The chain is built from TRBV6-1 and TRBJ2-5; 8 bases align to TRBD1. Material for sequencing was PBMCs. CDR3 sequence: CASRTGIHQETQYF. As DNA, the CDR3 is TGTGCCAGCCGGACAGGGATCCACCAAGAGACCCAGTACTTC.